This T cell receptor beta chain was identified in a study of blood T cell repertoires in COVID-19. The table came from immunoSEQ multiplex PCR; TCRdb's copy has only in-frame clones and leaves some out. The data contain 65,000 to 80,000 clones, about 90% of them seen just once; the ten biggest clones take up 5.8%. With 1 base clipped from V and 5 bases from J, the junction kept 6 bases outside the gene matches. The V gene's germline CDR1 is LGHNA and CDR2 YSLEER. CDR3 length: 16 amino acids. This chain uses TRBV4-3 with TRBJ2-3; 10 bases map to TRBD2. Input material: peripheral blood. The sequence came from a man between 45 and 60 years old with active COVID-19. DNA of the CDR3: TGCGCCAGCAGCCAAGCAATAGCGGGGGGCGGAGATACGCAGTATTTT. Residues: CASSQAIAGGGDTQYF.